The sample holds a few counts of the clone carrying this T cell receptor delta chain. A far larger clone is a single base away, which makes a read error likely. The data were obtained in a study of gamma-delta chains in newborns, infants, children. Whole-study context: Microbial exposure reportedly drives polyclonal innate γδ T cell expansion after birth.

TCRdb reanalysed the reads with CATT. This table has about 950 delta-chain clones, 0.84% appearing once. The CDR3 has 19 amino acids. Germline V gene data show CDR1 as GEAIGNYY and CDR2 as EKD. V was pared by 0 bases and J by 0 bases, with 14 bases between. Sequenced sample: blood. The origin of this receptor is a child in good health. The chain carries TRDV2 and TRDJ3, with a tentative D call TRDD3 (6 bases). In DNA, the CDR3 is TGTGCCTGTGACACCGCCGGGGATGAGAGCTCCTGGGACACCCGACAGATGTTTTTC. Translated: CACDTAGDESSWDTRQMFF.